Following are 17 T cell receptor beta chains from one sample sequenced in a study of blood T cell repertoires in COVID-19. Assay used: immunoSEQ multiplex PCR; TCRdb lists only in-frame clones, some missing. The table includes roughly 140,000 clones, 81% detected once. The source material was peripheral blood. These receptor sequences come from a human donor with acute or convalescent COVID-19. The donor label of this sample is uncertain.

The chain employs TRBV6-1 and TRBJ1-1; D uncertain. Trimming removed 2 bases at V and 4 bases at J, with 8 bases between. CDR3 size: 13 residues. Germline-derived CDR1 and CDR2 are MNHNS and SASEGT. Written as DNA, the CDR3 is TGTGCCAGCAGTGAACGGGGATCCACTGAAGCTTTCTTT. As protein: CASSERGSTEAFF.

V gene TRBV7-3 combines with J gene TRBJ1-1; 8 nucleotides line up with TRBD1. The germline CDR1 and CDR2 sequences are SGHTA and FQGTGA. With V trimmed by 5 bases and J by 11 bases, 13 bases remained unmatched. The CDR3 is 14 amino acids. The CDR3 nucleotides read TGTGCCAGCAGCCCAATGGGACAGGCGGCGTCGGCTTTCTTT. Amino acid sequence: CASSPMGQAASAFF.

This chain connects TRBV2 to TRBJ2-7, with D perhaps matching TRBD1 (6 bases). The germline V gene has CDR1 SNHLY and CDR2 FYNNEI. The V end lost 4 bases, the J end lost 7 bases, and 14 bases lay between the germline ends. The CDR3 has 13 residues. CDR3 coding DNA: TGTGCCAGCAGTGCACAGGGAGAGGGAGAGCAGTACTTC. Protein sequence: CASSAQGEGEQYF.

This clone was seen a few times. The V gene is TRBV18, the J gene TRBJ1-1; no clear D gene. The CDR3 is 17 residues long. Trimming shortened V by 0 bases and J by 7 bases, and 21 bases separated the two germline ends. In germline, CDR1 is KGHSH, CDR2 LQKENI. The CDR3 DNA follows: TGTGCCAGCTCACCACCGGGAGGGTCCCTGGTATCACGTGAAGCTTTCTTT. Its protein is CASSPPGGSLVSREAFF. The variable domain in full, with the rest retrieved from reference TRBV18 and TRBJ1-1, is NAGVMQNPRHLVRRRGQEARLRCSPMKGHSHVYWYRQLPEEGLKFMVYLQKENIIDESGMPKERFSAEFPKEGPSILRIQQVVRGDSAAYFCASSPPGGSLVSREAFFGQGTRLTVV.

This chain links TRBV29-1 with TRBJ1-1, with a possible D match to TRBD1 (6 bases). The germline V and J ends were trimmed by 7 bases and 7 bases, with 16 bases remaining between them. Germline V gives CDR1 SQVTM, CDR2 ANQGSEA. The CDR3 length is 12 residues. As DNA, the CDR3 is TGCAGCGCCGAGGGGGACGCAGATGAAGCTTTCTTT. Translation gives CSAEGDADEAFF. Filled out from reference TRBV29-1 and TRBJ1-1, the complete variable domain reads SAVISQKPSRDICQRGTSLTIQCQVDSQVTMMFWYRQQPGQSLTLIATANQGSEATYESGFVIDKFPISRPNLTFSTLTVSNMSPEDSSIYLCSAEGDADEAFFGQGTRLTVV.

V is TRBV5-8 and J is TRBJ2-3; 10 nucleotides align to TRBD2. V was pared by 2 bases and J by 0 bases, with 6 bases of the junction left unmatched. The CDR3 sequence is 17 residues long. Germline V gene sequence: CDR1 SGHTS, CDR2 YDEGEE. The DNA for the CDR3 is TGTGCCAGCAGCTTAGCGGGGGGGCTCATTAGCACAGATACGCAGTATTTT. Residues: CASSLAGGLISTDTQYF.

This clone was observed a handful of times. The CDR3 DNA reads as TGTGCCTGGAGTATACAGGGGATCTACGAGCAGTACTTC. Translated, it gives CAWSIQGIYEQYF. The chain has TRBV30 and TRBJ2-7; 7 nucleotides line up with TRBD1. Germline CDR1 reads GTSNPN; CDR2 reads SVGIG (reference sequence). The CDR3 is 13 amino acids. Trimming at V came to 2 bases and at J to 3 bases, leaving 4 bases not matched to a gene. Using reference TRBV30 and TRBJ2-7 for the parts outside the CDR3, the full variable domain is SQTIHQWPATLVQPVGSPLSLECTVEGTSNPNLYWYRQAAGRGLQLLFYSVGIGQISSEVPQNLSASRPQDRQFILSSKKLLLSDSGFYLCAWSIQGIYEQYFGPGTRLTVT.

This chain joins TRBV5-5 and TRBJ1-2; 8 nucleotides line up with TRBD1. The V segment lost 3 bases and the J segment 0 bases; nucleotides outside the gene matches: 1. Germline lookup yields CDR1 SGHKS and CDR2 YYEKEE (reference sequence). There are 14 residues in the CDR3. In DNA, the CDR3 is TGTGCCAGCAGCTCGGACAGGGCTAACTATGGCTACACCTTC. Residues: CASSSDRANYGYTF.

The rearrangement uses TRBV5-6 and TRBJ1-6, with 7 bases aligning to TRBD1. The J segment lost 7 bases and the V segment lost 1 base, leaving 5 bases of the junction unmatched. The CDR3 is made up of 15 amino acids. Germline-derived CDR1 and CDR2 are SGHDT and YYEEEE. In nucleotides, the CDR3 is TGTGCCAGCAGCTTGAGAGGGGGCTTCAATTCACCCCTCCACTTT. As protein: CASSLRGGFNSPLHF. Combining the CDR3 with reference TRBV5-6 and TRBJ1-6 gives the whole variable domain DAGVTQSPTHLIKTRGQQVTLRCSPKSGHDTVSWYQQALGQGPQFIFQYYEEEERQRGNFPDRFSGHQFPNYSSELNVNALLLGDSALYLCASSLRGGFNSPLHFGNGTRLTVT.

The chain employs TRBV10-3 and TRBJ1-3, with a weak D call TRBD1 (5 bases). The CDR3 is 13 residues long. Germline values: CDR1 ENHRY, CDR2 SYGVKD. V shed 5 bases and J shed 0 bases, with 5 bases lying between them. The CDR3 loop reads CAISTGSGNTIYF. The DNA of the CDR3 is TGTGCCATCAGTACAGGCTCTGGAAACACCATATATTTT.

V and J are TRBV9 and TRBJ2-7; possibly TRBD1 for D (7 bases). In germline, CDR1 is SGDLS, CDR2 YYNGEE. The CDR3 is made up of 14 amino acids. The V end was cut by 2 bases, the J end by 1 base, with 10 bases between. The CDR3 nucleotides are TGTGCCAGCAGCGTGACAGGGAGGTCCTACGAGCAGTACTTC. Translated: CASSVTGRSYEQYF.

The chain has TRBV19 and TRBJ2-2; 7 bases fit TRBD1. CDR3 length: 14 amino acids. With V trimmed by 7 bases and J by 4 bases, 6 bases remained unmatched. Germline V gives CDR1 LNHDA, CDR2 SQIVND (reference sequence). The CDR3 sequence: CASTSTGPTGELFF. In DNA form, the CDR3 reads TGTGCCAGTACCTCGACAGGGCCCACCGGGGAGCTGTTTTTT.

V gene TRBV15 combines with J gene TRBJ2-5; tentatively, D is TRBD1 (8 bases). Trimming removed 4 bases from V and 5 bases from J, with 17 bases in between. The length of the CDR3 is 15 residues. CDR1 and CDR2 (germline): LNHNV, YYDKDF (reference sequence). The CDR3 loop reads CATSKYRGGSETQYF. The CDR3 nucleotides read TGTGCCACCAGCAAGTACAGGGGGGGGTCCGAGACCCAGTACTTC. The complete variable domain, with remaining parts taken from reference TRBV15 and TRBJ2-5, reads DAMVIQNPRYQVTQFGKPVTLSCSQTLNHNVMYWYQQKSSQAPKLLFHYYDKDFNNEADTPDNFQSRRPNTSFCFLDIRSPGLGDTAMYLCATSKYRGGSETQYFGPGTRLLVL.

This clone has just one count. The V gene is TRBV5-1, the J gene TRBJ1-3, with TRBD1 matching over 8 bases. J was trimmed by 1 base and V by 2 bases; bases with no gene match: 8. Germline CDR1 reads SGHRS; CDR2 reads YFSETQ. This CDR3 has 17 residues. CDR3 sequence: CASSLGQGSGSGNTIYF. Written as DNA, the CDR3 is TGCGCCAGCAGCTTAGGACAGGGAAGTGGATCTGGAAACACCATATATTTT.

V is TRBV7-8 and J is TRBJ1-5, with 10 bases lining up with TRBD1. Looked up from germline, CDR1 is SGHVS and CDR2 is FQNEAQ. The V and J ends lost 4 bases and 4 bases, in that order; junction bases with no gene match: 4. This CDR3 spans 15 amino acids. CDR3 in DNA: TGTGCCAGCAGCTCCTTGGACAGGGGGAATCAGCCCCAGCATTTT. Translated: CASSSLDRGNQPQHF.

The genes are TRBV6-1 and TRBJ1-1; D is unresolved. Germline-derived CDR1 and CDR2 are MNHNS and SASEGT. V lost 3 bases and J lost 7, with 9 bases in between. There are 12 residues in the CDR3. CDR3 loop: CASSDKSGEAFF. CDR3 nucleotide sequence: TGTGCCAGCAGTGACAAATCAGGTGAAGCTTTCTTT.

A few counts support this clone. The chain couples TRBV6-5 to TRBJ2-7; tentative D call: TRBD2 (7 bases). V lost 8 bases, J lost 4 bases, and 15 bases lay in between. The CDR3 has 13 amino acids. Germline-derived CDR1 and CDR2 are MNHEY and SVGAGI. The CDR3 is CASSNGGLYEQYV. The CDR3 DNA sequence: TGTGCCAGCTCCAACGGGGGGCTGTACGAGCAGTACGTC.